A selection of T cell receptor beta chains follows, all from one sample in a study of beta chain features in type 1 diabetes. Only in-frame clones appear in the TCRdb table, and some are missing; sequencing was by immunoSEQ multiplex PCR. In the table there are about 340,000 clones, about 13% of which are singletons. The source material was naive CD4+ T cells from blood. The source is a woman aged 18-30 years with type 1 diabetes. CDR3s include the opening cysteine and the closing phenylalanine or tryptophan. D genes are given only for firm matches. Size is stated for part of the rows, as once, few or many counts, or as a class when the clone is expanded.

d_gene	j_gene	abundance	v_gene	CDR3nt	CDR3aa
-	TRBJ2-1	-	TRBV5-1	TGCGCCAGCAGCTTGGGACTAGGATACAATGAGCAGTTCTTC	CASSLGLGYNEQFF
TRBD2	TRBJ2-2	few	TRBV7-9	TGTGCCAGCAGCGAACTAGCGGGAGTTTTCACGGGGGAGCTGTTTTTT	CASSELAGVFTGELFF
TRBD2	TRBJ2-1	few	TRBV5-1	TGCGCCAGCAGCACCACTAGCGGGGGTTACAATGAGCAGTTCTTC	CASSTTSGGYNEQFF
-	TRBJ2-3	-	TRBV11-1	TGTGCCAGCAGCTTCGGAGGGCCTGATACGCAGTATTTT	CASSFGGPDTQYF
TRBD1	TRBJ2-5	few	TRBV7-9	TGTGCCAGCAGCTCCCGGGACAGGGGGCAAGAGACCCAGTACTTC	CASSSRDRGQETQYF
-	TRBJ2-3	-	TRBV4-1	TGCGCCAGCAGCCAACCCGACAGGCGCACAGATACGCAGTATTTT	CASSQPDRRTDTQYF
-	TRBJ2-3	-	TRBV15	TGTGCCACCAGCAGAGATCTCGTAACTTACCCGCAGTATTTT	CATSRDLVTYPQYF
-	TRBJ2-6	few	TRBV7-3	TGTGCCAGCAGTCCGTCCTCTGGGGCCAACGTCCTGACTTTC	CASSPSSGANVLTF
-	TRBJ2-1	-	TRBV5-1	TGCGCCAGCAGCTTGGGGCAGGGGAACAATGAGCAGTTCTTC	CASSLGQGNNEQFF
TRBD1	TRBJ2-2	few	TRBV7-9	TGTGCCAGCAGCATCACAGGGGAGTACACCGGGGAGCTGTTTTTT	CASSITGEYTGELFF
TRBD2	TRBJ2-5	few	TRBV5-4	TGTGCCAGCAGCCGTAGACTAGCGGGAGTCATGGAGACCCAGTACTTC	CASSRRLAGVMETQYF
TRBD1	TRBJ2-7	few	TRBV18	TGTGCCAGCTCACCAACGGACAGGGAACGCGAGCAGTACTTC	CASSPTDREREQYF
-	TRBJ2-3	-	TRBV5-1	TGCGCCAGCAGCTCCGGGCTTAGCGGTAGCACAGATACGCAGTATTTT	CASSSGLSGSTDTQYF
-	TRBJ2-4	-	TRBV29-1	TGCAGCGTCTCTTTCCGGGGATCAGCCAAAAACATTCAGTACTTC	CSVSFRGSAKNIQYF
-	TRBJ1-2	few	TRBV6-6	TGTGCCAGCAGCAGGACAGAGTCGAACGGCTACACCTTC	CASSRTESNGYTF